The next 8 T cell receptor beta chains were all read from a single sample in a study of cytomegalovirus exposure and HLA in healthy donors. With 60 Vbeta and 13 Jbeta primers, the PCR was carried out. TCRdb's table, derived via immunoSEQ multiplex PCR, lists solely in-frame clones and lacks some. The table has tens of thousands of clones, roughly 70% seen once. Sequences were obtained from PBMCs. The source is a man between 60 and 75 years old in good health and CMV-seropositive.

This clone was detected once. The J gene is TRBJ2-1, the V gene TRBV27; a possible D gene is TRBD2 (5 bases). The length of the CDR3 is 16 residues. V was cut by 1 base and J by 4 bases, with 14 bases left in between. Germline assignment: CDR1 MNHEY and CDR2 SMNVEV (reference sequence). The CDR3 sequence is CASSLLVGAPYNEQFF. The DNA of the CDR3 is TGTGCCAGCAGTTTATTAGTGGGAGCCCCTTACAATGAGCAGTTCTTC.

The rearrangement joins TRBV10-2 to TRBJ2-7; 7 bases align to TRBD1. This CDR3 contains 14 residues. The germline gives CDR1 WSHSY, CDR2 SAAADI. J gave up 3 bases and V 5 bases, and 7 bases lay outside the gene matches. As DNA, the CDR3 is TGCGCCAGCAGTCCTCGGGCAGGGGGCTACGAGCAGTACTTC. Residues: CASSPRAGGYEQYF.

The genes are TRBV5-1 and TRBJ1-4; D is possibly TRBD1 (5 bases). The V and J ends lost 4 bases and 7 bases respectively, with 11 bases between them. The CDR3 totals 13 residues. CDR1 and CDR2 from the germline V gene are SGHRS and YFSETQ. The CDR3 sequence is CASSQGNFEKLFF. The DNA of the CDR3 is TGCGCCAGCAGCCAGGGAAATTTTGAAAAACTGTTTTTT.

This chain joins TRBV5-1 and TRBJ2-3; 14 bases match TRBD2. The germline V gene encodes CDR1 SGHRS and CDR2 YFSETQ. CDR3 length: 18 amino acids. V trimming: 4 bases; J trimming: 0 bases; junction bases outside the gene matches: 7. The CDR3 is CASSPGTSGSPSTDTQYF. In nucleotides, the CDR3 is TGCGCCAGCAGCCCCGGGACTAGCGGGAGTCCCAGCACAGATACGCAGTATTTT.

J is TRBJ1-2 and V is TRBV5-1; no clear D gene. The CDR3 sequence is 15 residues long. Trimming stripped 2 bases from V and 4 bases from J, with 15 bases between. Germline loops: CDR1 SGHRS, CDR2 YFSETQ. For the CDR3, the DNA is TGCGCCAGCAGCTTTAATTCGGGAACATCCTATGGCTACACCTTC. Protein: CASSFNSGTSYGYTF.

V is TRBV5-1 and J is TRBJ2-3, with D maybe TRBD1 (6 bases). Trimming removed 0 bases at V and 4 bases at J, with 15 bases between. The germline V gene has CDR1 SGHRS and CDR2 YFSETQ. The CDR3 sequence is 16 residues long. This CDR3 reads CASSLGNVGGSDTQYF. The CDR3 DNA reads as TGCGCCAGCAGCTTGGGGAATGTAGGGGGATCAGATACGCAGTATTTT. The full variable domain, rest sourced from reference TRBV5-1 and TRBJ2-3, is KAGVTQTPRYLIKTRGQQVTLSCSPISGHRSVSWYQQTPGQGLQFLFEYFSETQRNKGNFPGRFSGRQFSNSRSEMNVSTLELGDSALYLCASSLGNVGGSDTQYFGPGTRLTVL.

The chain joins TRBV12-5 to TRBJ2-1; 16 positions match TRBD2. The CDR3 runs to 18 residues. The germline gives CDR1 LGHNT, CDR2 FRNRAP. The V segment lost 7 bases and the J segment 0 bases; nucleotides outside the gene matches: 6. The CDR3 DNA reads TGTGCTAGTGCCCCGGGACTAGCGGGGGGGAGCTCCTACAATGAGCAGTTCTTC. It encodes CASAPGLAGGSSYNEQFF. Based on the CDR3 plus reference TRBV12-5 and TRBJ2-1, the full variable domain is DARVTQTPRHKVTEMGQEVTMRCQPILGHNTVFWYRQTMMQGLELLAYFRNRAPLDDSGMPKDRFSAEMPDATLATLKIQPSEPRDSAVYFCASAPGLAGGSSYNEQFFGPGTRLTVL.

The chain has TRBV19 and TRBJ1-4; D gene ambiguous. Trimming left V 10 bases short and J 0 bases short, with 15 bases between. This CDR3 has 15 amino acids. Germline V gene data show CDR1 as LNHDA and CDR2 as SQIVND (reference sequence). The CDR3 here is CATTAAVATNEKLFF. CDR3 nucleotides: TGTGCCACTACTGCGGCAGTCGCAACTAATGAAAAACTGTTTTTT.